This T cell receptor (beta chain) emerged from a study of T cells in Graves' hyperthyroidism and ophthalmopathy. Study in general: Any treatment followed the collection of peripheral blood at initial diagnosis.

The V segment lost 7 bases and the J segment 2 bases; nucleotides outside the gene matches: 6. Germline CDR1 is SQVTM and CDR2 is ANQGSEA. The CDR3 length is 14 residues. Researchers took RNA transcripts and amplified the TCR beta CDR3 regions from them. A first-round RT-PCR of the TCR CDR3 used the HTBI primer set. TCRdb reprocessed the multiplex PCR reads via MiXCR and lists one record per CDR3 protein. The table has about 610,000 distinct CDR3 sequences, approximately 15% seen once. The chain couples TRBV29-1 to TRBJ2-1; TRBD2 matches 9 bases. The sequencing input was blood. The origin of this receptor is a woman between 40 and 50 years old with Graves' ophthalmopathy. This CDR3 reads CSGNLAGAYNEQFF. The CDR3 nucleotides are TGCAGCGGAAATTTAGCGGGAGCCTACAATGAGCAGTTCTTC.